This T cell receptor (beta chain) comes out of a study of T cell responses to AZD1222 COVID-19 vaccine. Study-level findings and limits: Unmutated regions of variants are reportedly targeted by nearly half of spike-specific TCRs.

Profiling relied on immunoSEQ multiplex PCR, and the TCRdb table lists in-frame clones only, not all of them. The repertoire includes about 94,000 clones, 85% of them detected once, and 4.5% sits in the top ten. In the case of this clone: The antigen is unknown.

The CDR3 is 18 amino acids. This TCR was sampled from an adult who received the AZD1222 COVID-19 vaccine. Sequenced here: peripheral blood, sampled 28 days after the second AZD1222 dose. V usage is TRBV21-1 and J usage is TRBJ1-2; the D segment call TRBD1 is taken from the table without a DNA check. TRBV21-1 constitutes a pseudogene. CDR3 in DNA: TGTGCCAGCAGCAAAGAGGATCCGAAAGGGGAAGACAGGGACGGCTACACCTTC. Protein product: CASSKEDPKGEDRDGYTF.